This TCR beta chain was found in a study of CD8+ T cells in alopecia areata. General observations from the study: Higher clonality than in normal scalp was seen in lesional scalp, especially alopecia totalis/universalis.

The sorting of PBMCs gave CD4+ and CD8+ T cells. A remark on this clone: The antigen is undetermined.

cDNA prepared by RNA extraction and subsequent reverse transcription served as the template for sequencing. Assay: immunoSEQ multiplex PCR; the TCRdb copy retains only in-frame clones and omits some. The data hold 150,000 to 200,000 clones, with 55% observed a single time. The sequence came from a human donor in good health. Sequenced: CD4+ T cells sorted from blood.

The CDR3 DNA reads TGTGCCATCACCTCCACCAGCGGACAGCGTAACTATGGCTACACCTTC. Translated, it gives CAITSTSGQRNYGYTF. The chain couples TRBV10-3 to TRBJ1-2; D perhaps matches TRBD1 (6 bases). Germline CDR1 ENHRY, CDR2 SYGVKD. This CDR3 contains 16 residues. The germline V and J ends were trimmed by 7 bases and 1 base, with 19 bases remaining between them.